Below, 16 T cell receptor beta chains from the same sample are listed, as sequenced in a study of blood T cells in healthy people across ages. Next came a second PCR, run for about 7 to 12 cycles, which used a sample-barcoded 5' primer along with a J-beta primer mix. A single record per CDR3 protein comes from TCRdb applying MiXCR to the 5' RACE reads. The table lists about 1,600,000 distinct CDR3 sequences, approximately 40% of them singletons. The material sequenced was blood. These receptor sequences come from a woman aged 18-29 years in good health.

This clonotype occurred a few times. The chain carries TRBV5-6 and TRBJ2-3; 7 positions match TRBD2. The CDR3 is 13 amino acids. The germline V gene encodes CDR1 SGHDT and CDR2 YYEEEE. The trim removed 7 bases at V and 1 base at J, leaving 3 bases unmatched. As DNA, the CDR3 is TGTGCCAGCGGAGCGGGGCGCACAGATACGCAGTATTTT. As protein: CASGAGRTDTQYF.

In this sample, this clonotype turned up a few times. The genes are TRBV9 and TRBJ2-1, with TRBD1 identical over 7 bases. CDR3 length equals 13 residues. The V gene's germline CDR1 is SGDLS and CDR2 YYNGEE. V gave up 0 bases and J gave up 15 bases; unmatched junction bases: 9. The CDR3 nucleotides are TGTGCCAGCAGCGTAGTAGGTGGACAGGTCTCGTTCTTC. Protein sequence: CASSVVGGQVSFF.

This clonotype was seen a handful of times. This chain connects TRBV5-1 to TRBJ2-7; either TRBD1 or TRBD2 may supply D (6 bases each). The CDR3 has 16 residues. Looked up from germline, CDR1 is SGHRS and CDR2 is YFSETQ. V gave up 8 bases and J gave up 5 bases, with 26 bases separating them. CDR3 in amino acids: CARTAQRGPIFNEQYF. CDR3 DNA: TGCGCCAGGACCGCGCAACGGGGGCCTATATTCAACGAGCAGTACTTC.

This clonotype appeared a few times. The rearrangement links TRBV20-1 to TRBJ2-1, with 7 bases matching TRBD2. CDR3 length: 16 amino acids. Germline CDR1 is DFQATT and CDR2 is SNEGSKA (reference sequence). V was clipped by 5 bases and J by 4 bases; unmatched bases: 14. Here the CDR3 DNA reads TGCAGTGCTTACCCCATTGCGCGGGAGAGTTACAATGAGCAGTTCTTC. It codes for CSAYPIARESYNEQFF.

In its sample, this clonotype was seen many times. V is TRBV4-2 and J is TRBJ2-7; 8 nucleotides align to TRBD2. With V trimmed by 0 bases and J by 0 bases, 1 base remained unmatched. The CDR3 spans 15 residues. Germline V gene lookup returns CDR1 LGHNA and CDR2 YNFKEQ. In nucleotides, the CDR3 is TGTGCCAGCAGCCAAGAACGGGAGGGCTCCTACGAGCAGTACTTC. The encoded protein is CASSQEREGSYEQYF.

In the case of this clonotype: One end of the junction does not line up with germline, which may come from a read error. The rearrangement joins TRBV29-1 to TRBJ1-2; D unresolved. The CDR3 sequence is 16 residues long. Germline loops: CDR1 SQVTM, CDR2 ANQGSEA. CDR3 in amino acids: CSGEELVADINYGYTF. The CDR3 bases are TGCAGCGGTGAAGAATTGGTGGCAGACATTAACTATGGCTACACCTTC.

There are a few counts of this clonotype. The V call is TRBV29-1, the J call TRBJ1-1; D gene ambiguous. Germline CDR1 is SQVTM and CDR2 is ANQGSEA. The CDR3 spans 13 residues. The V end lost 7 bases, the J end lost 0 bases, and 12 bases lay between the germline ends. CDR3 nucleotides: TGCAGCGGCCGGACGGCCCTGAACACTGAAGCTTTCTTT. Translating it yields CSGRTALNTEAFF.

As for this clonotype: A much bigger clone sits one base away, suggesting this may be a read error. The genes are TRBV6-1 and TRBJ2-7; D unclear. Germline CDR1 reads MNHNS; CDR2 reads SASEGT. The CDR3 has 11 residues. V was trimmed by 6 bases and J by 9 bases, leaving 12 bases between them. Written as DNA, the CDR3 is TGTGCCAGCAGGCCACCTCTCGGGCAGTACTTC. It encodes CASRPPLGQYF.

As DNA, the CDR3 is TGTGCCAGCAGCTTTTCGAGAGGGAGCCCCTACAATGAGCAGTACTTC. Translating it yields CASSFSRGSPYNEQYF. The gene calls are TRBV11-1 and TRBJ2-1; tentatively, D is TRBD2 (5 bases). The closer fit of TRBJ2-7 to the DNA end suggests the J call may be wrong. CDR3 length: 16 amino acids. Germline V gene sequence: CDR1 SGHAT, CDR2 FQDESV (reference sequence).

CDR3 in amino acids: CASSLGFAASSYEQYF. The CDR3 DNA sequence: TGTGCCAGCAGCTTAGGCTTTGCGGCATCGTCCTACGAGCAGTACTTC. The V gene is TRBV13, the J gene TRBJ2-7, with D uncertain. Germline V gene sequence: CDR1 PRHDT, CDR2 FYEKMQ (reference sequence). CDR3 length: 16 amino acids. With 0 bases removed from V and 1 base from J, the gap between germline ends came to 13 bases.

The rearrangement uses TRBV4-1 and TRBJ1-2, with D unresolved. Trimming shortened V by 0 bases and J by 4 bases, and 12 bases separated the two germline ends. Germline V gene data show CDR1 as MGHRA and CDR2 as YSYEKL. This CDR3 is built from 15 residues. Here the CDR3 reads CASSQDTTVFYGYTF. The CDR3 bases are TGCGCCAGCAGCCAAGATACGACGGTCTTCTATGGCTACACCTTC.

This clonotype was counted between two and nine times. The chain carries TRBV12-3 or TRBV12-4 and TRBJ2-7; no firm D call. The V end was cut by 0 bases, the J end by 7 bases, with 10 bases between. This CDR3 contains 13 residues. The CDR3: CASSLASPGEQYF. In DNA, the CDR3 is TGTGCCAGCAGTTTAGCCAGCCCTGGGGAGCAGTACTTC.

This CDR3 is CSVEGWGGRAGTEAFF. The CDR3 DNA sequence: TGCAGCGTTGAAGGGTGGGGTGGTCGCGCAGGCACTGAAGCTTTCTTT. The genes are TRBV29-1 and TRBJ1-1; no reliable D call. Germline loops: CDR1 SQVTM, CDR2 ANQGSEA. This CDR3 is built from 16 residues. Trimming shortened V by 1 base and J by 4 bases, and 19 bases separated the two germline ends.

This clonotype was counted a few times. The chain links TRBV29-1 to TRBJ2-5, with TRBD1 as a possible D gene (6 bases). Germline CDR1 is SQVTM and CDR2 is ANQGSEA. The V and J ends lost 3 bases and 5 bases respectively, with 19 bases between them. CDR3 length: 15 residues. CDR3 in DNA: TGCAGCGTTGAGTACAGGGTAGGGGTGTGGGAGACCCAGTACTTC. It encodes CSVEYRVGVWETQYF. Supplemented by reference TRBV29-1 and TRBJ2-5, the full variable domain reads SAVISQKPSRDICQRGTSLTIQCQVDSQVTMMFWYRQQPGQSLTLIATANQGSEATYESGFVIDKFPISRPNLTFSTLTVSNMSPEDSSIYLCSVEYRVGVWETQYFGPGTRLLVL.

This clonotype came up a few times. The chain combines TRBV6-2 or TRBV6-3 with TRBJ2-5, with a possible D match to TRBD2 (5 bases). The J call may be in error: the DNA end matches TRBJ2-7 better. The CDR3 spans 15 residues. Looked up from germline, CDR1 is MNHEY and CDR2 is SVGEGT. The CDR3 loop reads CASSYDVGVGYEQYF. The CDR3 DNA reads TGTGCCAGCAGTTACGATGTGGGAGTAGGGTACGAGCAGTACTTC.

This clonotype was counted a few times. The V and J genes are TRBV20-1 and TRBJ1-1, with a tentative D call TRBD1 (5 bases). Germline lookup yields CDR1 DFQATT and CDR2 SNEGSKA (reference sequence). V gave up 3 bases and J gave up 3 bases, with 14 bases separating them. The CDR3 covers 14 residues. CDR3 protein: CSASGVLGDTEAFF. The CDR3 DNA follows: TGCAGTGCTAGTGGCGTACTGGGGGACACTGAAGCTTTCTTT.